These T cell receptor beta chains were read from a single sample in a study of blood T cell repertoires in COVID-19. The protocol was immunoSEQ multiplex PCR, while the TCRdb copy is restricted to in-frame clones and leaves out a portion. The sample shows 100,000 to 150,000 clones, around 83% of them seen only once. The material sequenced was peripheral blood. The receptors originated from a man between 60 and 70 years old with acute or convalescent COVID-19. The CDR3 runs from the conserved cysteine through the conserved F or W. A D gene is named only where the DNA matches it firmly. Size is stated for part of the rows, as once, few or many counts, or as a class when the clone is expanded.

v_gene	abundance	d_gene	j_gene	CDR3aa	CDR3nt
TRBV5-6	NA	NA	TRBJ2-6	CASSNVRGRGGSGANVLTF	TGTGCCAGCAGCAATGTGAGGGGCAGGGGCGGCTCTGGGGCCAACGTCCTGACTTTC
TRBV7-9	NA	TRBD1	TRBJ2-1	CASSFQAGQGNNEQFF	TGTGCCAGCAGCTTTCAGGCCGGACAGGGAAACAATGAGCAGTTCTTC
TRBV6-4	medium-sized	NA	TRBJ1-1	CASSDKGGGTEAFF	TGTGCCAGCAGTGACAAGGGCGGGGGCACTGAAGCTTTCTTT
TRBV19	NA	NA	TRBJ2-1	CASSITGEWNEQFF	TGTGCCAGTAGTATCACCGGGGAATGGAATGAGCAGTTCTTC
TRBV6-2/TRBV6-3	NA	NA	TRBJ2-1	CASSFVALGEQFF	TGTGCCAGCAGTTTTGTAGCGCTCGGTGAGCAGTTCTTC
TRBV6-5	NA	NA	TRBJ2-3	CASLPMRADTQYF	TGTGCCAGCTTACCAATGCGGGCAGATACGCAGTATTTT
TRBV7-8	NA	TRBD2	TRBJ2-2	CASSRWREGTGELFF	TGTGCCAGCAGCCGGTGGCGGGAGGGAACCGGGGAGCTGTTTTTT
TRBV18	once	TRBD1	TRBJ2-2	CASSTGQGTGELFF	TGTGCCAGCTCGACCGGACAGGGCACCGGGGAGCTGTTTTTT
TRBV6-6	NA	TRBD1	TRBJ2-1	CASNRGISSYNEQFF	TGTGCCAGCAACAGGGGGATAAGCTCCTACAATGAGCAGTTCTTC
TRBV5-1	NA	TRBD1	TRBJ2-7	CASSMPPRDRDRFFGIEQYF	TGCGCCAGCAGCATGCCACCCCGGGACAGGGATCGATTCTTCGGAATTGAGCAGTACTTC
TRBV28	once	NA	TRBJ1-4	CASTTRLSNEKLFF	TGTGCCTCAACGACGCGGTTGAGTAATGAAAAACTGTTTTTT
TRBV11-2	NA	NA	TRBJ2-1	CASSERQVYNEQFF	TGTGCCAGCAGCGAAAGACAGGTATACAATGAGCAGTTCTTC
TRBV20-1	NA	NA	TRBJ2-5	CSASSGAGAQYF	TGCAGTGCTAGTTCAGGGGCCGGGGCCCAGTACTTC
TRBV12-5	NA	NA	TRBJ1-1	CASAVQGTRTEAFF	TGTGCTAGTGCCGTACAGGGTACCCGCACTGAAGCTTTCTTT
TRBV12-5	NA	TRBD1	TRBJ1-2	CASGFVQGAVGYGYTF	TGTGCTAGTGGTTTCGTCCAGGGGGCTGTTGGGTATGGCTACACCTTC
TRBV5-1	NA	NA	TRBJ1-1	CASSLAGNTKDGAFF	TGCGCCAGCAGCTTGGCCGGGAACACCAAAGATGGAGCTTTCTTT
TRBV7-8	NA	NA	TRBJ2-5	CASSLLRSETQYF	TGTGCCAGCAGCTTACTACGGTCGGAGACCCAGTACTTC
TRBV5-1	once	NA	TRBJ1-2	CASSSTGDNYGYTF	TGCGCCAGCAGCTCGACAGGAGATAACTATGGCTACACCTTC
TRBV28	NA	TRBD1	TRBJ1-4	CASSLHRGRRANEKLFF	TGTGCCAGCAGTCTCCACAGGGGCCGTCGGGCTAATGAAAAACTGTTTTTT
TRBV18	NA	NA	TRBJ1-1	CASSLRGGVNTEAFF	TGTGCCAGCTCACTAAGGGGTGGAGTGAACACTGAAGCTTTCTTT
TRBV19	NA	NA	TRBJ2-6	CASRAISGANVLTF	TGTGCCAGTAGGGCCATCTCTGGGGCCAACGTCCTGACTTTC
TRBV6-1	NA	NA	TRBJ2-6	CASSELSSGANVLTF	TGTGCCAGCAGTGAATTGAGCTCTGGGGCCAACGTCCTGACTTTC
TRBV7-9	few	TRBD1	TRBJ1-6	CASSLKTGDSSYNSPLHF	TGTGCCAGCAGCTTAAAGACAGGGGACAGCTCCTATAATTCACCCCTCCACTTT
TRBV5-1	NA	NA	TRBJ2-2	CASSPGLLNTGELFF	TGCGCCAGCAGCCCGGGTTTGCTGAACACCGGGGAGCTGTTTTTT
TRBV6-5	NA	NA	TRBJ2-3	CASSYSGRFTDTQYF	TGTGCCAGCAGTTACTCGGGCAGGTTCACAGATACGCAGTATTTT
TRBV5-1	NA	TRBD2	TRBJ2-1	CASSLSRTSGGHGQFF	TGCGCCAGCAGCTTGTCTCGGACTAGCGGGGGACATGGGCAGTTCTTC
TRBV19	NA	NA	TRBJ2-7	CASRSGYPGYEQYF	TGTGCCAGCCGGAGCGGGTACCCGGGCTACGAGCAGTACTTC
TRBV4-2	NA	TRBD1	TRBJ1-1	CASSPDRDSRGAFF	TGTGCCAGCAGCCCCGACCGGGACAGCCGCGGGGCTTTCTTT
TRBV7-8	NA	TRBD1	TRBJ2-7	CASNGKGTGKLYEQYF	TGTGCCAGCAACGGGAAAGGGACAGGGAAATTGTACGAGCAGTACTTC
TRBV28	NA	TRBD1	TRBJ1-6	CASSFGQGNSPLHF	TGTGCCAGCAGTTTCGGACAGGGCAATTCACCCCTCCACTTT
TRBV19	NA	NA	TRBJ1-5	CASSRAPWEADQGPQHF	TGTGCCAGTAGTAGGGCCCCATGGGAGGCAGACCAAGGGCCCCAGCATTTT
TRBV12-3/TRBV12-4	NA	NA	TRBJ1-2	CASSLEAGYGYTF	TGTGCCAGCAGTTTAGAGGCGGGGTATGGCTACACCTTC
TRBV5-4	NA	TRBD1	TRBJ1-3	CASRAGGAGNTIYF	TGTGCCAGCAGAGCAGGGGGCGCTGGAAACACCATATATTTT
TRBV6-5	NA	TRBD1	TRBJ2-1	CATRPPGQGRNEQFF	TGTGCCACCCGTCCGCCGGGACAGGGGCGGAATGAGCAGTTCTTC
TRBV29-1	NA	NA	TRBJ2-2	CSERDTTGELFF	TGCAGCGAGCGGGACACCACCGGGGAGCTGTTTTTT
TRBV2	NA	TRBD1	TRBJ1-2	CASSPGQGAPGGYTF	TGTGCCAGCAGTCCCGGACAGGGGGCGCCGGGCGGCTACACCTTC
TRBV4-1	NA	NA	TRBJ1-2	CASSQVWAGEYGYTF	TGCGCCAGCAGCCAAGTATGGGCAGGGGAATATGGCTACACCTTC